This is a list of T cell receptor beta chains from one sample in a study of cytomegalovirus exposure and HLA in healthy donors. Method: immunoSEQ multiplex PCR; TCRdb's copy keeps in-frame clones and lacks some. The table has 130,000 to 150,000 clones, roughly 66% seen once. Sequencing was carried out using PBMCs. All receptors derive from a woman under 30 in good health and CMV-seronegative. Both conserved end residues are part of each CDR3. A D gene is named only where the DNA matches it firmly. Clone size, where shown, is once, few, many, or a class for clones that have expanded.

.	TRBV18	.	13	TRBJ1-5	CASSPNRDQPQHF	TGTGCCAGCTCACCGAACAGGGATCAGCCCCAGCATTTT
.	TRBV2	.	14	TRBJ1-1	CASRKFPRGTEAFF	TGTGCCAGCAGGAAGTTTCCACGAGGTACTGAAGCTTTCTTT
.	TRBV18	.	12	TRBJ1-5	CASSPGDQPQHF	TGTGCCAGCTCACCAGGAGATCAGCCCCAGCATTTT
.	TRBV4-1	.	18	TRBJ1-2	CASSQARGRGLPNYGYTF	TGCGCCAGCAGCCAAGCCAGGGGCCGGGGTCTCCCTAACTATGGCTACACCTTC
.	TRBV6-6	.	14	TRBJ1-3	CASSKGDSGNTIYF	TGTGCCAGCAGCAAAGGGGACTCTGGAAACACCATATATTTT
.	TRBV7-9	.	13	TRBJ1-1	CASSLAGRAEAFF	TGTGCCAGCAGCTTAGCCGGTCGGGCTGAAGCTTTCTTT
TRBD2	TRBV18	.	18	TRBJ2-1	CASSRSNGLVLKYNEQFF	TGTGCCAGCTCACGCTCTAATGGACTAGTTTTAAAATACAATGAGCAGTTCTTC
.	TRBV5-5	.	16	TRBJ2-4	CASSFVFGGAKNIQYF	TGTGCCAGCAGCTTTGTTTTCGGGGGAGCCAAAAACATTCAGTACTTC
TRBD1	TRBV7-2	.	17	TRBJ2-7	CASSPQTGVPLSYEQYF	TGTGCCAGCAGCCCCCAGACAGGGGTCCCTCTCTCCTACGAGCAGTACTTC
.	TRBV5-1	.	14	TRBJ2-1	CASSPRDTDNEQFF	TGCGCCAGCAGCCCCAGGGACACAGACAATGAGCAGTTCTTC
.	TRBV6-1	.	15	TRBJ1-6	CASTERGSHNSPLHF	TGTGCCAGCACCGAGCGGGGGAGCCATAATTCACCCCTCCACTTT
.	TRBV5-5	.	16	TRBJ2-3	CASSLVPARATDTQYF	TGTGCCAGCAGCTTGGTGCCAGCCAGGGCCACAGATACGCAGTATTTT
.	TRBV28	few	14	TRBJ1-5	CASSLGIGNQPQHF	TGTGCCAGCAGTTTGGGCATTGGCAATCAGCCCCAGCATTTT
.	TRBV2	.	11	TRBJ1-4	CASSEVGKLFF	TGTGCCAGCAGTGAAGTCGGAAAACTGTTTTTT
TRBD1	TRBV13	.	15	TRBJ2-1	CASRGTGAAYNEQFF	TGTGCCAGCAGAGGGACAGGGGCGGCCTACAATGAGCAGTTCTTC
TRBD1	TRBV2	.	15	TRBJ1-2	CASTSPGGLNYGYTF	TGTGCCAGCACCTCCCCAGGGGGCCTTAACTATGGCTACACCTTC
.	TRBV6-5	.	12	TRBJ1-1	CASSTGNWEAFF	TGTGCCAGCAGTACAGGGAACTGGGAAGCTTTCTTT
TRBD2	TRBV7-2	.	15	TRBJ2-1	CASIKLAGVSGEQFF	TGTGCCAGCATCAAACTAGCGGGGGTATCGGGTGAGCAGTTCTTC
.	TRBV18	.	15	TRBJ1-1	CASSPQDVTRTEAFF	TGTGCCAGCTCACCACAGGATGTGACGAGGACTGAAGCTTTCTTT
.	TRBV6-5	.	13	TRBJ1-2	CASSPQGIYGYTF	TGTGCCAGCAGCCCCCAGGGGATCTATGGCTACACCTTC
.	TRBV7-9	.	16	TRBJ2-1	CASSLGAGRSYNEQFF	TGTGCCAGCAGCTTAGGGGCGGGACGCTCCTACAATGAGCAGTTCTTC
.	TRBV7-9	.	14	TRBJ1-6	CASSSRTANSPLHF	TGTGCCAGCAGCTCCAGGACAGCGAATTCACCCCTCCACTTT
.	TRBV5-6	.	18	TRBJ2-1	CASSFTGKHQSSYNEQFF	TGTGCCAGCAGCTTCACAGGGAAGCACCAGAGCTCCTACAATGAGCAGTTCTTC
.	TRBV4-1	few	14	TRBJ2-7	CASSHGGRTYEQYF	TGCGCCAGCAGTCACGGGGGGCGGACCTACGAGCAGTACTTC
TRBD1	TRBV9	few	16	TRBJ2-2	CASSGQGTTNTGELFF	TGTGCCAGCAGCGGACAGGGGACGACGAACACCGGGGAGCTGTTTTTT
TRBD1	TRBV5-6	.	13	TRBJ2-2	CASSSTGPGELFF	TGTGCCAGCAGCTCGACAGGGCCCGGGGAGCTGTTTTTT
.	TRBV5-5	.	14	TRBJ1-1	CASSFGQTNTEAFF	TGTGCCAGCAGCTTCGGACAGACGAACACTGAAGCTTTCTTT
.	TRBV9	once	16	TRBJ1-2	CASSVEVTGIGTGYTF	TGTGCCAGCAGCGTAGAGGTTACAGGGATAGGTACCGGCTACACCTTC
.	TRBV7-8	.	14	TRBJ2-5	CASSPPLAQETQYF	TGTGCCAGCAGCCCCCCCTTAGCCCAAGAGACCCAGTACTTC
TRBD2	TRBV5-1	few	14	TRBJ2-4	CASSWGLAVDIQYF	TGCGCCAGCAGCTGGGGACTAGCGGTGGACATTCAGTACTTC
TRBD1	TRBV11-2	once	16	TRBJ2-1	CASSSRTGDLYNEQFF	TGTGCCAGCAGCTCCCGCACAGGGGACCTATACAATGAGCAGTTCTTC
TRBD1	TRBV6-1	.	13	TRBJ2-5	CASRSGTEETQYF	TGTGCCAGCAGGTCCGGGACAGAAGAGACCCAGTACTTC